The 29 T cell receptor beta chains below all came from one sample that was sequenced in a study of cytomegalovirus exposure and HLA in healthy donors (dated by TCRdb to about 2017). The library was produced with the immunoSEQ multiplex PCR assay. TCRdb took this table from immuneACCESS and kept in-frame rearrangements with V and J called. Such tables lack part of the clones; where checked against another copy, unresolved V genes explain under half of the gap, and the rest is unexplained. Across this sample there are 200,000 to 250,000 clones, with approximately 80% seen only once. The ten biggest clones cover over 13% of the sample. Material: PBMCs. The receptors were sampled from a woman in her twenties or thirties in good health and CMV-seropositive.

V usage is TRBV15 and J usage is TRBJ1-5, with unresolved D. From germline, CDR1 is LNHNV and CDR2 YYDKDF (reference sequence). The CDR3 covers 13 residues. V lost 0 bases to trimming and J lost 7 bases, with 7 bases between them. CDR3 nucleotide sequence: TGTGCCACCAGCAGAGATCTCCAACAGCCCCAGCATTTT. As protein: CATSRDLQQPQHF. The entire variable domain, with the rest obtained from reference TRBV15 and TRBJ1-5, is as follows: DAMVIQNPRYQVTQFGKPVTLSCSQTLNHNVMYWYQQKSSQAPKLLFHYYDKDFNNEADTPDNFQSRRPNTSFCFLDIRSPGLGDTAMYLCATSRDLQQPQHFGDGTRLSIL.

The rearrangement uses TRBV20-1 and TRBJ2-5; D not certain. V lost 4 bases and J lost 12, with 15 bases in between. CDR1 and CDR2 (germline): DFQATT, SNEGSKA (reference sequence). The CDR3 spans 11 residues. The CDR3 is CSAILRPPEYF. DNA for the CDR3: TGCAGTGCTATCCTACGGCCGCCCGAGTACTTC.

The V gene is TRBV5-6, the J gene TRBJ2-1; D is unresolved. V lost 3 bases and J lost 0, with 4 bases in between. CDR1 is SGHDT, CDR2 YYEEEE, per germline. The CDR3 has 13 amino acids. CDR3 nucleotides: TGTGCCAGCAGCTCGAGCTCCTACAATGAGCAGTTCTTC. Its translation is CASSSSSYNEQFF.

In its sample, this clone was seen a few times. This chain links TRBV6-5 with TRBJ1-5; D unresolved. Trimming removed 4 bases from V and 1 base from J, with 11 bases in between. Germline V CDR1 and CDR2: MNHEY, SVGAGI. The CDR3 is 15 residues long. CDR3 residues: CASSSVFRSNQPQHF. The CDR3 DNA reads as TGTGCCAGCAGTTCCGTATTTAGGAGCAATCAGCCCCAGCATTTT.

The chain employs TRBV21-1 and TRBJ1-5; the DNA was not used to check the table's D call, TRBD1. TRBV21-1 is a recognized pseudogene. This CDR3 spans 12 amino acids. CDR3 in amino acids: CASSKTNQPQHF. DNA for the CDR3: TGTGCCAGCAGCAAAACAAATCAGCCCCAGCATTTT.

The chain employs TRBV30 and TRBJ1-1; D perhaps matches TRBD1 (5 bases). Trimming left V 5 bases short and J 6 bases short, with 7 bases between. Germline values: CDR1 GTSNPN, CDR2 SVGIG (reference sequence). The CDR3 extends over 10 amino acids. DNA for the CDR3: TGTGCCTGGGCCAGGGCTGAAGCTTTCTTT. This translates into CAWARAEAFF.

The J gene is TRBJ1-5, the V gene TRBV2; TRBD1 is a possible D gene (6 bases). The V and J ends lost 6 bases and 6 bases respectively, with 12 bases between them. This CDR3 spans 13 amino acids. The germline V gene has CDR1 SNHLY and CDR2 FYNNEI. CDR3: CASSTGRAQPQHF. CDR3 DNA: TGTGCCAGCAGCACAGGGAGAGCTCAGCCCCAGCATTTT.

The chain recombines TRBV2 with TRBJ1-2; weak D call: TRBD1 (5 bases). Germline lookup yields CDR1 SNHLY and CDR2 FYNNEI. V was pared by 2 bases and J by 7 bases, with 14 bases between. The CDR3 sequence is 14 residues long. CDR3 protein: CASSESDRVGGYTF. The CDR3 DNA reads TGTGCCAGCAGTGAATCCGACAGAGTAGGTGGCTACACCTTC. Filled out from reference TRBV2 and TRBJ1-2, the complete variable domain reads EPEVTQTPSHQVTQMGQEVILRCVPISNHLYFYWYRQILGQKVEFLVSFYNNEISEKSEIFDDQFSVERPDGSNFTLKIRSTKLEDSAMYFCASSESDRVGGYTFGSGTRLTVV.

The chain is built from TRBV6-5 and TRBJ1-2, with 9 bases matching TRBD1. Germline lookup yields CDR1 MNHEY and CDR2 SVGAGI. V gave up 5 bases and J gave up 4 bases; unmatched junction bases: 5. CDR3 length: 14 amino acids. Written as DNA, the CDR3 is TGTGCCAGCAGTGGGGGACAGGGAAGCTATGGCTACACCTTC. This translates into CASSGGQGSYGYTF.

This clone has a single count. The chain links TRBV7-9 to TRBJ1-1; 9 bases align to TRBD1. The V gene end was trimmed by 5 bases and the J gene end by 10 bases; junction bases not matched to a gene: 14. Germline V gene sequence: CDR1 SEHNR, CDR2 FQNEAQ (reference sequence). This CDR3 region has 15 residues. The CDR3 bases are TGTGCCAGCAGCCGCAACGAGGACAGGGGTTATAGAGCTTTCTTT. Protein: CASSRNEDRGYRAFF. The full variable domain, completed using reference TRBV7-9 and TRBJ1-1, is DTGVSQNPRHKITKRGQNVTFRCDPISEHNRLYWYRQTLGQGPEFLTYFQNEAQLEKSRLLSDRFSAERPKGSFSTLEIQRTEQGDSAMYLCASSRNEDRGYRAFFGQGTRLTVV.

The chain combines TRBV6-1 with TRBJ2-7; 9 nucleotides agree with TRBD1. Germline loops: CDR1 MNHNS, CDR2 SASEGT. The CDR3 spans 14 residues. The J segment lost 2 bases and the V segment lost 6 bases, leaving 5 bases of the junction unmatched. The CDR3 is CASRTGQGPYEQYF. The CDR3, as DNA: TGTGCCAGCAGAACGGGACAGGGACCCTACGAGCAGTACTTC.

The rearrangement links TRBV12-5 to TRBJ1-1; D gene ambiguous. The CDR3 is 12 amino acids. Trimming left V 3 bases short and J 8 bases short, with 10 bases between. Per the germline V gene, CDR1 is LGHNT and CDR2 is FRNRAP. CDR3 protein: CASGLGLFEAFF. The CDR3 nucleotides read TGTGCTAGTGGTTTAGGACTCTTCGAAGCTTTCTTT.

This sequence joins TRBV19 and TRBJ1-3; TRBD1 is a possible D gene (6 bases). This CDR3 is 17 amino acids long. The V gene's germline CDR1 is LNHDA and CDR2 SQIVND (reference sequence). V lost 0 bases and J lost 2, with 14 bases in between. The DNA of the CDR3 is TGTGCCAGTAGTATAGACACAGGGTCCACACCTGGAAACACCATATATTTT. Protein: CASSIDTGSTPGNTIYF.

This clone appeared many times. The chain's CDR3 is CASFTRRNEQFF. In DNA form, the CDR3 reads TGTGCCAGCTTTACTAGGAGAAATGAGCAGTTCTTC. This chain connects TRBV27 to TRBJ2-1, with D possibly being TRBD2 (5 bases). CDR1 and CDR2 (germline): MNHEY, SMNVEV (reference sequence). This CDR3 region has 12 residues. Trimming took off 8 bases at V and 7 bases at J, with 12 bases between the two ends.

A few counts support this clone. J is TRBJ1-3 and V is TRBV29-1, with D possibly matching TRBD1 (5 bases). CDR1 is SQVTM, CDR2 ANQGSEA, per germline. Trimming took 4 bases from V and 0 from J, leaving 10 bases between them. The CDR3 runs to 14 residues. In nucleotides, the CDR3 is TGCAGCGTTGGCTCGACAGACTCTGGAAACACCATATATTTT. Translating gives CSVGSTDSGNTIYF.

V is TRBV9 and J is TRBJ2-7; TRBD2 agrees at 10 bases. This CDR3 is 14 amino acids long. Germline V lookup: CDR1 SGDLS, CDR2 YYNGEE. Trimming removed 2 bases from V and 7 bases from J; junction bases left unmatched: 6. Here the CDR3 reads CASSVTSGMGEQYF. In DNA form, the CDR3 reads TGTGCCAGCAGCGTCACTAGCGGGATGGGAGAGCAGTACTTC.

This chain connects TRBV27 to TRBJ1-5, with D possibly matching TRBD1 (5 bases). Deletions cut 6 bases from V and 4 bases from J, with 13 bases between. The CDR3 consists of 14 residues. Per the germline V gene, CDR1 is MNHEY and CDR2 is SMNVEV (reference sequence). The CDR3 loop reads CASRPYPGNQPQHF. As DNA, the CDR3 is TGTGCCAGCAGACCGTACCCAGGGAATCAGCCCCAGCATTTT.

This chain links TRBV5-4 with TRBJ1-1, with D maybe TRBD1 (5 bases). The CDR3 runs 13 residues. Germline V gene lookup returns CDR1 SGHNT and CDR2 YYREEE (reference sequence). The V gene lost 5 bases and the J gene lost 1 base, with 9 bases spanning the gap. As DNA, the CDR3 is TGTGCCAGCAGGACACAGGCGAACACTGAAGCTTTCTTT. This codes for CASRTQANTEAFF.

The chain has TRBV27 and TRBJ2-6; perhaps TRBD2 as D (6 bases). V lost 1 base and J lost 0, with 16 bases in between. Germline V gene sequence: CDR1 MNHEY, CDR2 SMNVEV (reference sequence). The CDR3 runs 19 residues. The DNA for the CDR3 is TGTGCCAGCAGTTTATATTGGGGGGACGGGAACTCTGGGGCCAACGTCCTGACTTTC. Protein: CASSLYWGDGNSGANVLTF.

The chain couples TRBV27 to TRBJ2-2; 7 nucleotides align to TRBD1. Germline values: CDR1 MNHEY, CDR2 SMNVEV (reference sequence). The trim removed 4 bases at V and 9 bases at J, leaving 5 bases unmatched. This CDR3 is 13 amino acids long. The CDR3 spells CASSWTGSRELFF. As DNA, the CDR3 is TGTGCCAGCAGTTGGACAGGATCGAGGGAGCTGTTTTTT.

The J gene is TRBJ1-2, the V gene TRBV5-4; D is ambiguous. Trimming pared 4 bases from V and 6 bases from J, leaving 13 bases between. Germline CDR1 is SGHNT and CDR2 is YYREEE (reference sequence). The CDR3 is made up of 13 amino acids. CDR3 sequence (DNA): TGTGCCAGCAGCCCGACGATTCGGGATGGCTACACCTTC. It yields the protein CASSPTIRDGYTF.

This clone was observed a few times. V usage is TRBV7-8 and J usage is TRBJ1-2; D is undetermined. The CDR3 is made up of 15 amino acids. Trimming stripped 1 base from V and 4 bases from J, with 13 bases between. In germline, CDR1 is SGHVS, CDR2 FQNEAQ. In DNA form, the CDR3 reads TGTGCCAGCAGCTTAGGTCCGGGGTTAGGCTATGGCTACACCTTC. Protein: CASSLGPGLGYGYTF.

This clone was picked up one time. V usage is TRBV27 and J usage is TRBJ2-2, with D possibly TRBD1 on 5 matching bases. The CDR3 covers 14 residues. V lost 1 base and J 6 bases, leaving 9 bases between the germline ends. The V gene's germline CDR1 is MNHEY and CDR2 SMNVEV (reference sequence). CDR3 amino acids: CASSLLQGSGELFF. CDR3 bases: TGTGCCAGCAGTTTATTGCAGGGCTCCGGGGAGCTGTTTTTT.

The gene calls are TRBV5-4 and TRBJ1-2; 7 bases are shared with TRBD1. J lost 3 bases, V lost 4 bases, and 3 bases had no gene match. Germline V gene lookup returns CDR1 SGHNT and CDR2 YYREEE (reference sequence). The CDR3 length is 13 residues. CDR3 nucleotide sequence: TGTGCCAGCAGCGCGACAGGGTACTATGGCTACACCTTC. Translating it yields CASSATGYYGYTF.

The genes are TRBV4-1 and TRBJ2-7; TRBD1 might be the D (5 bases). The germline CDR1 and CDR2 sequences are MGHRA and YSYEKL. V lost 1 base and J 3 bases, leaving 10 bases between the germline ends. The CDR3 has 14 amino acids. The CDR3 bases are TGCGCCAGCAGCCAAGGCTCAGGGTACTACGAGCAGTACTTC. It is translated as CASSQGSGYYEQYF.

The chain carries TRBV5-1 and TRBJ2-1; D may be TRBD1 or TRBD2 (5 bases each). The CDR3 has 14 residues. Germline V gives CDR1 SGHRS, CDR2 YFSETQ. V was trimmed by 7 bases and J by 4 bases, leaving 15 bases between them. The CDR3: CASFNRGRYNEQFF. CDR3 in DNA: TGCGCCAGCTTCAACCGGGGCAGGTACAATGAGCAGTTCTTC.

V is TRBV9 and J is TRBJ2-1; 10 bases are a match to TRBD2. Germline CDR1 SGDLS, CDR2 YYNGEE. The CDR3 runs to 16 residues. Trimming took 4 bases from V and 5 from J; bases not matched to a gene: 9. In DNA, the CDR3 is TGTGCCAGCAGCCCTCGAACGGGACTAGCGAACAATGAGCAGTTCTTC. It codes for CASSPRTGLANNEQFF.

This chain uses TRBV30 with TRBJ2-7; possible D gene TRBD2, 5 bases. There are 12 residues in the CDR3. Deletions cut 6 bases from V and 3 bases from J, with 12 bases between. Germline CDR1 GTSNPN, CDR2 SVGIG (reference sequence). The CDR3 DNA sequence: TGTGCCTGCTCAAGCGGAAGCTACGAGCAGTACTTC. Translating gives CACSSGSYEQYF.

The chain combines TRBV2 with TRBJ1-2; TRBD1 is a possible D gene (5 bases). The CDR3 contains 12 residues. Germline CDR1 and CDR2: SNHLY and FYNNEI. Trimming shortened V by 4 bases and J by 8 bases, and 11 bases separated the two germline ends. The CDR3 DNA reads as TGTGCCAGCAGTGTCAGGGTCCCCGGCTACACCTTC. This codes for CASSVRVPGYTF.